This T cell receptor (beta chain) is drawn from a study of technical replicates of blood from a few donors. Trimming shortened V by 4 bases and J by 10 bases, and 12 bases separated the two germline ends. CDR1 is MGHRA, CDR2 YSYEKL, per germline. There are 12 residues in the CDR3. The protocol was immunoSEQ multiplex PCR, while the TCRdb copy is restricted to in-frame clones and leaves out a portion. Of 64,000 or so clones listed, roughly 97% are singletons. The source of this sequence is a human donor in good health. The chain combines TRBV4-1 with TRBJ2-3; D may be TRBD2 (6 bases). Sequenced material: T cells isolated from PBMCs. DNA for the CDR3: TGCGCCAGCAGCCCGGCGGAGGGTTCGCAGTATTTT. Translation gives CASSPAEGSQYF.